This T cell receptor (beta chain) emerged from a study of cytomegalovirus exposure and HLA in healthy donors. General observations from the study: Common viral pathogens were later found to be apparently linked to several of the most significant clusters. Rare sequences made up most TCRs, while some public TCRs were found in many donors. When presence/absence was analysed, sequencing depth was taken to be roughly uniform across donors. A link between a missense DCLRE1C variant and TCR beta V- and J-gene trimming emerged from a later analysis.

Germline assignment: CDR1 SGHVS and CDR2 FQNEAQ. Unmatched junction bases numbered 3, after V lost 5 bases and J lost 3 bases. This CDR3 comprises 16 residues. The PCR employed 60 Vbeta primers together with 13 Jbeta primers. The protocol was immunoSEQ multiplex PCR, while the TCRdb copy is restricted to in-frame clones and leaves out a portion. The profile shows some 76,000 clones, more than 65% of them singletons. In this sample, this clone turned up a few times. Its antigen is unknown. The chain links TRBV7-8 to TRBJ2-2; TRBD2 matches at 13 bases. The receptor was derived from a male donor in good health and CMV-seropositive. Sequenced input: PBMCs. CDR3 coding DNA: TGTGCCAGCAGCCAGGGACTAGCGGGGTACACCGGGGAGCTGTTTTTT. It is translated as CASSQGLAGYTGELFF.